This T cell receptor (beta chain) originates from a study of control samples from healthy donors and cancer patients. Measured with immunoSEQ multiplex PCR; TCRdb has only the in-frame clones, and not every one. The sample yields tens of thousands of clones, approximately 91% seen once. With 6 bases clipped from V and 1 base from J, the junction kept 4 bases outside the gene matches. CDR3 size: 14 residues. Germline CDR1 and CDR2: SQVTM and ANQGSEA. The receptor was isolated from a man aged 45-60 years with head and neck cancer. The chain uses TRBV29-1 and TRBJ2-3, with 10 bases lining up with TRBD2. The sample consisted of PBMCs. The CDR3 reads CSVRLAGRTDTQYF. The CDR3 DNA reads as TGCAGCGTCAGACTAGCGGGTCGCACAGATACGCAGTATTTT.